This TCR beta chain was sequenced during a study of sequential checkpoint blockade in melanoma. Only a few counts were recorded for this clone. Treatment specified: randomized to nivolumab then ipilimumab (arm A) or the reverse (arm B). The table came from immunoSEQ multiplex PCR; TCRdb's copy has only in-frame clones and leaves some out. The sample shows about 6,400 clones, about 21% of them seen only once. The germline V gene has CDR1 MNHNS and CDR2 SASEGT. CDR3 length equals 13 residues. Trimming left V 0 bases short and J 5 bases short, with 8 bases between. The chain combines TRBV6-1 with TRBJ2-7, with unresolved D. The sample consisted of tumor tissue (inferred from file names), taken from a patient given nivolumab and ipilimumab in sequence. This receptor was identified in a human donor with melanoma. The chain's CDR3 is CASSEARGNEQYF. The DNA for the CDR3 is TGTGCCAGCAGTGAAGCGAGAGGAAACGAGCAGTACTTC.